The 29 T cell receptor beta chains given below trace back to one sample, sequenced in a study of shared clonotypes between healthy human individuals. TCRdb's table, derived via immunoSEQ multiplex PCR, lists solely in-frame clones and lacks some. This sample yields some 2,000,000 clones, of which 85% to 95% are seen a single time; 0.13% belongs to the top ten. Material: naive CD4+ T cells sorted from blood. Specified subset: CD45RA+ positively selected. The receptors shown here come from a man aged 18 to 30 in good health.

This clone showed up just once. Within the sample, other DNA sequences also encode this same CDR3. The rearrangement joins TRBV19 to TRBJ1-1; tentative D call: TRBD1 (5 bases). The CDR3 totals 13 residues. The V gene lost 4 bases and the J gene lost 1 base, with 7 bases spanning the gap. CDR1 is LNHDA, CDR2 SQIVND, per germline (reference sequence). The CDR3 coding sequence is TGTGCCAGTAGTAGCAGGGAGAACACTGAAGCTTTCTTT. Translated, it gives CASSSRENTEAFF.

CDR3 DNA sequence: TGTGCCAGTTTGGAAACGGGAGAGGGCACAGATACGCAGTATTTT. It translates to CASLETGEGTDTQYF. V and J are TRBV19 and TRBJ2-3; D is perhaps TRBD2 (6 bases). CDR3 length: 15 residues. Germline V gene lookup returns CDR1 LNHDA and CDR2 SQIVND (reference sequence). Trimming pared 8 bases from V and 1 base from J, leaving 16 bases between.

This chain connects TRBV6-5 to TRBJ1-2, with D maybe TRBD1 (5 bases). The CDR3 has 11 amino acids. V dropped 4 bases and J dropped 8 bases, with 8 bases sitting between them. The germline gives CDR1 MNHEY, CDR2 SVGAGI. DNA for the CDR3: TGTGCCAGCAGTTCCAGGGACGGCTACACCTTC. It encodes CASSSRDGYTF.

DNA for the CDR3: TGTGCCAGCAGCCGGTCGACTAGCGGGAGTGAAAGAGATACGCAGTATTTT. Protein sequence: CASSRSTSGSERDTQYF. The chain recombines TRBV7-2 with TRBJ2-3, with 12 positions matching TRBD2. J was trimmed by 5 bases and V by 5 bases; bases with no gene match: 11. The CDR3 runs 17 residues. Germline V gene sequence: CDR1 SGHTA, CDR2 FQGNSA. Together with reference TRBV7-2 and TRBJ2-3, the CDR3 gives the full variable domain: GAGVSQSPSNKVTEKGKDVELRCDPISGHTALYWYRQSLGQGLEFLIYFQGNSAPDKSGLPSDRFSAERTGGSVSTLTIQRTQQEDSAVYLCASSRSTSGSERDTQYFGPGTRLTVL.

V usage is TRBV7-6 and J usage is TRBJ2-1, with 9 bases aligning to TRBD2. The V gene end was trimmed by 5 bases and the J gene end by 4 bases; junction bases not matched to a gene: 6. This CDR3 region has 15 residues. Germline CDR1 and CDR2: SGHVS and FNYEAQ. The CDR3 sequence is CASSPWLAGYNEQFF. The CDR3 DNA reads TGTGCCAGCAGCCCTTGGCTAGCGGGGTACAATGAGCAGTTCTTC. Variable domain in full (rest from reference TRBV7-6 and TRBJ2-1): GAGVSQSPRYKVTKRGQDVALRCDPISGHVSLYWYRQALGQGPEFLTYFNYEAQQDKSGLPNDRFSAERPEGSISTLTIQRTEQRDSAMYRCASSPWLAGYNEQFFGPGTRLTVL.

The rearrangement joins TRBV28 to TRBJ2-7; D is ambiguous. Germline V gene data show CDR1 as MDHEN and CDR2 as SYDVKM. The CDR3 is made up of 11 amino acids. Trimming took off 8 bases at V and 6 bases at J, with 11 bases between the two ends. Here the CDR3 DNA reads TGTGCCAGCTCTCCCTCCCTCGAGCAGTACTTC. Translated: CASSPSLEQYF.

This clone was detected only once. The chain links TRBV5-1 to TRBJ1-2; D remains ambiguous. V was cut by 0 bases and J by 7 bases, with 10 bases left in between. Looked up from germline, CDR1 is SGHRS and CDR2 is YFSETQ. This CDR3 comprises 13 residues. CDR3 DNA sequence: TGCGCCAGCAGCTTGGAACCCTCGACTGGCTACACCTTC. It translates to CASSLEPSTGYTF.

The chain carries TRBV6-1 and TRBJ1-1; D uncertain. Germline V gene lookup returns CDR1 MNHNS and CDR2 SASEGT. The CDR3 consists of 15 residues. V dropped 4 bases and J dropped 0 bases, with 12 bases sitting between them. CDR3 DNA: TGTGCCAGCAGTGGGCTGGGTGGGGTGAACACTGAAGCTTTCTTT. Translating it yields CASSGLGGVNTEAFF.

The chain couples TRBV2 to TRBJ1-1; D perhaps matches TRBD1 (5 bases). The V end lost 2 bases, the J end lost 6 bases, and 16 bases lay between the germline ends. Germline CDR1 SNHLY, CDR2 FYNNEI. CDR3 length: 15 amino acids. The CDR3 region has the DNA TGTGCCAGCAGTGAATTCCTCACAGGAATCTCTGAAGCTTTCTTT. Amino acid sequence: CASSEFLTGISEAFF.

The rearrangement joins TRBV28 to TRBJ1-4; possibly TRBD1 for D (5 bases). Trimming cost V 6 bases and J 5 bases, with 16 bases left between them. The CDR3 extends over 15 amino acids. Per the germline V gene, CDR1 is MDHEN and CDR2 is SYDVKM. CDR3 sequence: CASSLGAGRNEKLFF. The CDR3 nucleotides are TGTGCCAGCAGCCTAGGGGCGGGAAGGAATGAAAAACTGTTTTTT.

The chain combines TRBV7-2 with TRBJ2-7, with D maybe TRBD2 (5 bases). Trimming took 5 bases from V and 6 from J, leaving 20 bases between them. Germline CDR1 SGHTA, CDR2 FQGNSA. CDR3 length equals 15 residues. In DNA form, the CDR3 reads TGTGCCAGCAGCCCAAGAAACCGGGAAAGGAGCGAGCAGTACTTC. This translates into CASSPRNRERSEQYF.

The chain recombines TRBV11-2 with TRBJ2-7; TRBD2 aligns across 10 bases. This CDR3 is built from 16 residues. Germline V gene lookup returns CDR1 SGHAT and CDR2 FQNNGV. The ends lost 7 bases at V and 5 bases at J; junction bases unmatched: 14. The CDR3 region is CASTEGGLAKANEQYF. Here the CDR3 DNA reads TGTGCCAGCACCGAAGGGGGACTAGCGAAGGCCAACGAGCAGTACTTC.

A remark on this clone: The sample carries other DNA sequences with the same CDR3. The chain recombines TRBV6-5 with TRBJ1-1, with D unresolved. CDR3 length: 11 amino acids. V dropped 8 bases and J dropped 1 base, with 5 bases sitting between them. CDR1 and CDR2 from the germline V gene are MNHEY and SVGAGI. CDR3 in amino acids: CASRGNTEAFF. CDR3 coding DNA: TGTGCCAGCCGGGGGAACACTGAAGCTTTCTTT.

The chain uses TRBV19 and TRBJ1-2, with D uncertain. CDR1 is LNHDA, CDR2 SQIVND, per germline (reference sequence). This CDR3 comprises 15 residues. V lost 1 base and J lost 4, with 13 bases in between. The CDR3 spells CASSIASKTGYGYTF. CDR3 bases: TGTGCCAGTAGTATAGCTTCTAAGACGGGCTATGGCTACACCTTC.

Turning to this clone: The same CDR3 can be traced to other DNA sequences in this sample. The V and J genes are TRBV5-1 and TRBJ1-1, with 7 positions matching TRBD1. CDR1 is SGHRS and CDR2 is YFSETQ in the germline V gene. V was pared by 4 bases and J by 4 bases, with 4 bases of the junction left unmatched. This CDR3 has 13 residues. This CDR3 reads CASSLTGSTEAFF. The CDR3, as DNA: TGCGCCAGCAGCCTGACAGGGTCCACTGAAGCTTTCTTT.

The chain uses TRBV10-1 and TRBJ1-3; TRBD1 might be the D (5 bases). CDR1 WNHNN and CDR2 SYGVQD come from the germline V gene (reference sequence). The CDR3 spans 17 residues. Trimming pared 3 bases from V and 5 bases from J, leaving 20 bases between. CDR3 in amino acids: CASSESPGPAGRNTIYF. The CDR3 DNA follows: TGCGCCAGCAGTGAATCTCCGGGACCCGCGGGAAGAAACACCATATATTTT.

This clone was found a few times. The V gene is TRBV5-1, the J gene TRBJ1-5; 7 nucleotides match TRBD1. Germline CDR1 reads SGHRS; CDR2 reads YFSETQ. The V and J ends lost 7 bases and 3 bases, in that order; junction bases with no gene match: 10. The length of the CDR3 is 15 residues. The CDR3 DNA sequence: TGCGCCAGCCGGAGGGGACAGAGCCTCAATCAGCCCCAGCATTTT. This translates into CASRRGQSLNQPQHF.

J is TRBJ1-1 and V is TRBV5-1; TRBD1 aligns across 7 bases. Trimming took 4 bases from V and 1 from J; bases not matched to a gene: 4. CDR1 and CDR2 (germline): SGHRS, YFSETQ. The CDR3 sequence is 14 residues long. CDR3 loop: CASSEGTANTEAFF. The CDR3, as DNA: TGCGCCAGCAGCGAGGGGACAGCGAACACTGAAGCTTTCTTT.

J is TRBJ2-3 and V is TRBV9, with D tentatively TRBD2 (6 bases). V was cut by 4 bases and J by 3 bases, with 21 bases left in between. CDR1 is SGDLS, CDR2 YYNGEE, per germline. The CDR3 totals 17 residues. The CDR3 protein is CASSLGTPGPSTDTQYF. CDR3 sequence (DNA): TGTGCCAGCAGCCTAGGGACTCCGGGACCATCTACAGATACGCAGTATTTT.

About this clone itself: Other DNA sequences of this sample code for an identical CDR3. This chain joins TRBV5-1 and TRBJ2-7, with 8 bases identical to TRBD1. V lost 2 bases, J lost 4 bases, and 5 bases stayed unmatched. This CDR3 has 14 residues. Per the germline V gene, CDR1 is SGHRS and CDR2 is YFSETQ. This CDR3 is CASSLGQGAYEQYF. CDR3 DNA sequence: TGCGCCAGCAGCTTAGGGCAGGGGGCTTACGAGCAGTACTTC.

This rearrangement joins TRBV4-1 to TRBJ2-2, with a tentative D call TRBD1 (6 bases). V was cut by 6 bases and J by 6 bases, with 17 bases left in between. This CDR3 is 15 amino acids long. CDR1 and CDR2 from the germline V gene are MGHRA and YSYEKL. The CDR3 loop is CASRPTGNSAGELFF. The CDR3 coding sequence is TGCGCCAGCAGACCTACAGGGAATTCAGCCGGGGAGCTGTTTTTT.

With regard to this clone: The same CDR3 also results from other DNA sequences found in this sample. The CDR3, as DNA: TGTGCCAGCAGTCCGGGAAATAGCAATCAGCCCCAGCATTTT. Translated: CASSPGNSNQPQHF. This chain joins TRBV27 and TRBJ1-5; D is ambiguous. The CDR3 covers 14 residues. Trimming removed 5 bases from V and 0 bases from J, with 8 bases in between. The germline V gene has CDR1 MNHEY and CDR2 SMNVEV (reference sequence).

This clone occurred once. The chain carries TRBV19 and TRBJ2-3; D uncertain. V was cut by 7 bases and J by 0 bases, with 8 bases left in between. The length of the CDR3 is 13 residues. Germline CDR1 LNHDA, CDR2 SQIVND (reference sequence). CDR3 DNA sequence: TGTGCCAGTATGACCGGTAGCACAGATACGCAGTATTTT. This codes for CASMTGSTDTQYF.

The CDR3 nucleotides read TGCGCCAGCAGCTTGGGACAGGGCAACTATAATTCACCCCTCCACTTT. This encodes CASSLGQGNYNSPLHF. V usage is TRBV5-1 and J usage is TRBJ1-6; TRBD1 matches at 7 bases. The V gene end was trimmed by 0 bases and the J gene end by 3 bases; junction bases not matched to a gene: 3. Per germline, CDR1 SGHRS and CDR2 YFSETQ. The CDR3 is 16 residues long.

This clone was recorded only once. The chain recombines TRBV18 with TRBJ2-3, with 9 nucleotides matching TRBD2. In germline, CDR1 is KGHSH, CDR2 LQKENI. CDR3 length: 16 amino acids. Trimming at V came to 5 bases and at J to 1 base, leaving 7 bases not matched to a gene. The CDR3 coding sequence is TGTGCCAGCTCAGGCGGGAGGGCCGGGGGCACAGATACGCAGTATTTT. Its protein product is CASSGGRAGGTDTQYF.

This chain links TRBV4-3 with TRBJ2-1; TRBD2 agrees at 9 bases. Germline-derived CDR1 and CDR2 are LGHNA and YSLEER. This CDR3 is built from 16 residues. The junction had 10 bases not matched to a gene; V was cut back by 3 bases and J by 7 bases. DNA for the CDR3: TGCGCCAGCAGCCAGGGGGCGGGAGGGCCCTCAAATGAGCAGTTCTTC. It is translated as CASSQGAGGPSNEQFF.

This chain links TRBV5-1 with TRBJ2-1, with TRBD1 matching over 7 bases. Germline CDR1 and CDR2: SGHRS and YFSETQ. Trimming removed 4 bases from V and 8 bases from J; junction bases left unmatched: 12. CDR3 length: 15 amino acids. The CDR3 bases are TGCGCCAGCAGCCAACGACAGGGAGCACGGGATGAGCAGTTCTTC. Its translation: CASSQRQGARDEQFF.

This chain joins TRBV6-1 and TRBJ2-7, with D perhaps assigned TRBD1 or TRBD2 (5 bases each). This CDR3 spans 14 amino acids. Trimming took off 2 bases at V and 3 bases at J, with 11 bases between the two ends. Looked up from germline, CDR1 is MNHNS and CDR2 is SASEGT. The CDR3: CASSEQGSGYEQYF. The CDR3 nucleotides are TGTGCCAGCAGTGAACAGGGCAGCGGCTACGAGCAGTACTTC.

To note about this clone: Other DNA sequences in this specimen translate into the identical CDR3. The chain employs TRBV11-2 and TRBJ1-2; possible D gene TRBD1, 5 bases. CDR1 is SGHAT, CDR2 FQNNGV, per germline. The V end lost 5 bases, the J end lost 4 bases, and 11 bases lay between the germline ends. There are 13 residues in the CDR3. This CDR3 is CASSPGGGYGYTF. The CDR3 nucleotides read TGTGCCAGCAGCCCTGGGGGAGGCTATGGCTACACCTTC.